Described below is a single TCR beta chain sequence and its context. The antigen remains undetermined. The record originates from a study of T cell responses to AZD1222 COVID-19 vaccine. The table came from immunoSEQ multiplex PCR; TCRdb's copy has only in-frame clones and leaves some out. The sample has 95,000 to 100,000 clones, 85% to 90% seen once. General study points: There were vaccine-associated CD4 TCRs across spike, dominant at 160-218 and 743-854.

CDR1 and CDR2 (germline): MNHEY, SVGAGI. The CDR3 spans 14 residues. Trimming removed 10 bases at V and 0 bases at J, with 16 bases between. The sample consisted of peripheral blood, taken 28 days after the second AZD1222 dose. This TCR came from an adult who received the AZD1222 COVID-19 vaccine. The V and J genes are TRBV6-5 and TRBJ2-7; tentative D call: TRBD2 (5 bases). The CDR3 nucleotides are TGTGCCACCTTCTTAGGCGGAGGCTCCTACGAGCAGTACTTC. Translation: CATFLGGGSYEQYF.